This is a list of T cell receptor beta chains from one sample in a study of blood T cell repertoires in COVID-19. Sequenced by immunoSEQ multiplex PCR; TCRdb stores in-frame clones only, minus some. The sample has over 85,000 clones, roughly 84% seen once. The sequenced material came from peripheral blood. The receptor source for this set is a woman over 75 with COVID-19, enrolled during active disease. The conserved cysteine and the conserved F or W are not part of the CDR3 here. The order of the fields is V gene, D gene, CDR3 protein. D genes are given only for firm matches.

V: TRBV29-1; D: -; CDR3: SVEEQGTGNTIY
V: TRBV12-3/TRBV12-4; D: -; CDR3: ASSLRGTGELF
V: TRBV5-6; D: TRBD1; CDR3: ASSSRTGTGYT
V: TRBV19; D: -; CDR3: ASSVQGVDSYT
V: TRBV5-4; D: -; CDR3: ASSLGGQETQY
V: TRBV28; D: -; CDR3: ASSLIFGGLGEQY
V: TRBV29-1; D: TRBD1; CDR3: SVETGGETQY
V: TRBV6-2/TRBV6-3; D: -; CDR3: ASSYVSRGETQY
V: TRBV20-1; D: -; CDR3: SASLFRGSGYT
V: TRBV5-4; D: TRBD1; CDR3: ASSRRTGAMNTEAF
V: TRBV6-2/TRBV6-3; D: TRBD2; CDR3: ASSYAPRTSGLTDTQY
V: TRBV19; D: TRBD2; CDR3: ASSDKAGGNKETQY
V: TRBV29-1; D: -; CDR3: SVEDLIRTADTQY
V: TRBV10-2; D: TRBD1; CDR3: ASSEGTGGNIQY
V: TRBV18; D: -; CDR3: ASSQLVSYGYT
V: TRBV24-1; D: -; CDR3: ATSDPGEGSNGYT
V: TRBV28; D: -; CDR3: ASFRGKFGYT
V: TRBV3-1/TRBV3-2; D: -; CDR3: ASSLGASIQY
V: TRBV18; D: -; CDR3: ASSREGGTEAF
V: TRBV18; D: -; CDR3: ASSRDLVAPSGEQY
V: TRBV18; D: TRBD2; CDR3: ASSPAAGAYEQY
V: TRBV24-1; D: -; CDR3: ATSDLRASVGVDTQY
V: TRBV4-1; D: -; CDR3: ASSQGRLPNTEAF
V: TRBV7-3; D: TRBD2; CDR3: ASSPPGGASNEQF
V: TRBV7-9; D: TRBD1; CDR3: ASSLETGRITEAF
V: TRBV10-3; D: TRBD1; CDR3: AISERQGATEAF
V: TRBV2; D: TRBD2; CDR3: ASSAYAGDTGELF
V: TRBV5-1; D: -; CDR3: ASSLAIGPQETQY
V: TRBV12-3/TRBV12-4; D: -; CDR3: ASRRNRDHEQY
V: TRBV28; D: -; CDR3: ASSLQATYEQY
V: TRBV3-1/TRBV3-2; D: -; CDR3: ASSLLVGRGGNTIY
V: TRBV27; D: TRBD1; CDR3: ASSFGQGSGGYT
V: TRBV6-4; D: TRBD2; CDR3: ASSRDYYNEQF
V: TRBV18; D: TRBD1; CDR3: ASSPRLGTGAINTPISGNTIY
V: TRBV10-2; D: TRBD2; CDR3: ASSVGRRTDTQY
V: TRBV5-1; D: -; CDR3: ASTPRGSGELF
V: TRBV2; D: TRBD1; CDR3: ASRQGARNIQY
V: TRBV10-3; D: TRBD1; CDR3: AISTGTVIADTQY
V: TRBV3-1/TRBV3-2; D: TRBD2; CDR3: ASSSGLPTDTQY
V: TRBV6-2/TRBV6-3; D: -; CDR3: ASSPLVYEQY
V: TRBV5-1; D: -; CDR3: ASSLGGGTEAF
V: TRBV10-3; D: -; CDR3: ATESPGLYNEQF
V: TRBV28; D: -; CDR3: ASSAQYEQY
V: TRBV7-3; D: -; CDR3: ASSSATISYNEQF
V: TRBV5-4; D: -; CDR3: ASSPIKTGTKSSGANVLT
V: TRBV5-1; D: TRBD2; CDR3: ASSLVREGEQY
V: TRBV24-1; D: -; CDR3: ATSNTEMPYEQY
V: TRBV11-2; D: -; CDR3: ASSLGGAGDEQY
V: TRBV11-2; D: -; CDR3: ASSSRGLGELF
V: TRBV6-5; D: TRBD1; CDR3: ASSFDRVSPLH
V: TRBV6-5; D: -; CDR3: ASRGWAPGEQY
V: TRBV4-2; D: TRBD2; CDR3: ASSQERGSGVAKNIQY
V: TRBV12-5; D: -; CDR3: ASGLTGDSYNSPLH